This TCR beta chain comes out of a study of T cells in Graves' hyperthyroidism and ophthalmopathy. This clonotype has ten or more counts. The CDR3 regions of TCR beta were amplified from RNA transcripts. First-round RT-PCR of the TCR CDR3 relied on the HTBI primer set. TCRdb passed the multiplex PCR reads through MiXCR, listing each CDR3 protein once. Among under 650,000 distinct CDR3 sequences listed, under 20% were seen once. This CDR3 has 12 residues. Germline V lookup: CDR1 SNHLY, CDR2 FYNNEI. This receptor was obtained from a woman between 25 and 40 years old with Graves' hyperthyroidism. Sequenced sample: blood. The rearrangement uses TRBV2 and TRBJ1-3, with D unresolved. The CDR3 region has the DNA TGTCCACCACGCCGGGCTGGAAACACCATATATTTT. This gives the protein CPPRRAGNTIYF.